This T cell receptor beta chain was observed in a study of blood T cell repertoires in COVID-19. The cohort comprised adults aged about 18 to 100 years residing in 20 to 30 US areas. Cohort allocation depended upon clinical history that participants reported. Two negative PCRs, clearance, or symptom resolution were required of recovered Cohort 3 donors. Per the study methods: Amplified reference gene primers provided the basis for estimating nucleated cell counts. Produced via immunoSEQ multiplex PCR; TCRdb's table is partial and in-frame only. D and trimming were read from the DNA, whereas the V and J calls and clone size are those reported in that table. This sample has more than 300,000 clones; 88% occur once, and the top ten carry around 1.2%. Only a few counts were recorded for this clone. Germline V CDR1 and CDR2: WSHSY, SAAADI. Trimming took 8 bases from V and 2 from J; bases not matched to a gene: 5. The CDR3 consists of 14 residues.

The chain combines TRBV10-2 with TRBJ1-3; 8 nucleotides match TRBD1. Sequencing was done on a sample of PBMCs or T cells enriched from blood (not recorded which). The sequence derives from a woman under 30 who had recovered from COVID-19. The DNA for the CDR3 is TGCGCCAGCGCAGGGGGCGCAACTGGAAACACCATATATTTT. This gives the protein CASAGGATGNTIYF.